This entry lists 2 T cell receptor beta chains sequenced from one sample in a study of T cells in Graves' hyperthyroidism and ophthalmopathy (dated 2019 in TCRdb). Library preparation used multiplex PCR. For sequencing, an Illumina HiSeq 2000 was employed. The TCR beta CDR3 regions were amplified from RNA transcripts. For the first round of RT-PCR on the TCR CDR3, the HTBI primer set was used together with the Qiagen OneStep RT-PCR kit. Clones were called with MiXCR by TCRdb after fastp trimmed the public reads at Q25, and only in-frame beta chains were retained. Here each entry gathers all rows of one CDR3 protein and keeps the most common genes and DNA. The sample table records roughly 360,000 distinct CDR3 sequences; around an eighth of these occur just once. Under 25% of the sample comes from the top ten. The sample consisted of blood. These receptors were taken from a young man with Graves' hyperthyroidism that later progressed to Graves' ophthalmopathy.

This clonotype was counted ten times or more. The chain carries TRBV27 and TRBJ2-5; tentative D call: TRBD1 (6 bases). Germline CDR1 is MNHEY and CDR2 is SMNVEV (reference sequence). This CDR3 spans 16 amino acids. Deletions cut 2 bases from V and 2 bases from J, with 15 bases between. The CDR3 DNA is TGTGCCAGCAGTTTAGGCTTAGGGACACCTCAAGAGACCCAGTACTTC. It is translated as CASSLGLGTPQETQYF.

This clonotype was recorded at least ten times. The gene calls are TRBV28 and TRBJ1-6; D ambiguous. The CDR3 contains 14 residues. Trimming shortened V by 2 bases and J by 8 bases, and 10 bases separated the two germline ends. Germline V gives CDR1 MDHEN, CDR2 SYDVKM. The CDR3 protein is CASSLNGRDSPLHF. The CDR3 nucleotides are TGTGCCAGCAGTTTAAACGGGAGGGATTCACCCCTCCACTTT.